This T cell receptor (beta chain) was sequenced during a study of OX40 agonist ivuxolimab in advanced cancers. Some background on the complete study: Ivuxolimab was an agonistic, fully human IgG2 monoclonal antibody directed against OX40 (CD134), a costimulatory receptor. Intravenous ivuxolimab was administered to patients every 2 weeks at six dose levels: 0.01, 0.1, 0.3, 1.5, 3 and 10 mg/kg. Of the roughly 51 patients in dose escalation, 19 had hepatocellular carcinoma, approximately 15 had melanoma, 9 had renal cell carcinoma and 9 had head and neck cancer. In the dose-escalation cohort, more than 75% of patients were male, and the mean age was approximately 60 years, with a range of roughly 20 to 80. Prior anti-PD-1, anti-PD-L1 or anti-CTLA-4 therapy was permitted, and about 40% of dose-escalation patients had received checkpoint inhibitors. Partial responses occurred in three dose-escalation patients, of whom one had hepatocellular carcinoma and two had cutaneous melanoma. The point of sequencing TCRbeta in the periphery was to test whether ivuxolimab changed TCR sequence diversity and drove clonal T-cell expansion. The paper covers the monotherapy dose-escalation part of the phase I ivuxolimab trial, which included N of about 50 patients. What the authors observed across the whole study: Antigen specificity was not determined for the clonally expanded peripheral T cells. At doses from 0.1 to 3.0 mg/kg, clonal expansion was seen in both CD4+ and CD8+ blood T cells between baseline and week 6. In partial responders in the 0.1-3.0 mg/kg groups, normalized peripheral clonal expansion was found to be among the lowest, especially among CD8+ T cells. On average, CD8+ T cells showed more expanded clones than CD4+ T cells after ivuxolimab. Low levels of normalized T-cell clonal expansion were also seen in some patients who did not respond.

To sequence the TCRbeta CDR3 region, genomic DNA was isolated from the sorted cells. The immunoSEQ Assay was used for sequencing of TCRbeta CDR3 regions. Held by TCRdb, this immuneACCESS table contains in-frame sequences only and omits some clones. Under half of the omission traces to an unresolved V gene where checked; the cause of the rest is unknown. The sample has over 45,000 clones on record, around nine tenths of them singletons. In total, the top ten clones hold roughly a third of the sample. Points on this clone: The specificity of this receptor is unknown. No base quality information exists; no much larger clone differs at one position.

The trial excluded patients who had a history of autoimmune disease or were on systemic immunosuppression. In every dose cohort, peripheral blood was drawn for TCR sequencing at baseline, cycle 4 day 1, and cycle 7 day 1. The samples were drawn from a first-in-human, open-label, multicenter phase I dose-escalation trial of ivuxolimab. The trial enrolled adults with locally advanced or metastatic head and neck squamous cell, hepatocellular, melanoma or renal cell carcinoma. Before TCR sequencing, CD4+ and CD8+ T cells were separately sorted from peripheral blood. The germline V gene (reference sequence) yields MNHEY for CDR1 and SMNVEV for CDR2. Deletion took 0 bases off V and 4 bases off J, with a span of 7 bases between the germline ends. Measured from the cysteine to the phenylalanine, the CDR3 is 13 residues long. Only the CDR3 DNA stays, 39 bases, in frame from base 1.

The material sequenced was CD4+ or CD8+ T cells sorted from blood, taken in a trial of the OX40 agonist ivuxolimab. The source of this sequence is an adult with an advanced solid tumor such as melanoma, head and neck, liver or kidney cancer. The sequence joins TRBV27 to TRBJ2-7, with the D gene uncertain. The CDR3 reads CASSLSGNYEQYF. Read as DNA, the sequence is TGTGCCAGCAGTTTATCGGGAAATTACGAGCAGTACTTC.